This TCR beta chain was obtained from a study of cytomegalovirus exposure and HLA in healthy donors. Both 60 Vbeta primers and 13 Jbeta primers went into the PCR. Original analysis: In a later analysis, of about 80 million unique beta chains, roughly 10 million appeared in at least two donors. Produced via immunoSEQ multiplex PCR; TCRdb's table is partial and in-frame only. Clone size and the V and J calls come from that table; the DNA yielded D and trimming. There are more than 110,000 clones in the sample; 70% occur only once, and about 2% lies in the top ten. Study-level results: Among the sequence variants, a highly shared cluster was likely an artifact of sequencing.

CDR3 length: 15 residues. Per germline, CDR1 SGHNT and CDR2 YENEEA. The germline V and J ends were trimmed by 1 base and 0 bases, with 7 bases remaining between them. In regard to this clone: Its target is unknown.

What was sequenced was PBMCs. The origin of this receptor is a woman aged 55-69 years in good health and CMV-seropositive. This chain links TRBV11-3 with TRBJ2-1, with D uncertain. The CDR3 loop is CASSLGPNSYNEQFF. DNA for the CDR3: TGTGCCAGCAGCTTAGGCCCTAACTCCTACAATGAGCAGTTCTTC.